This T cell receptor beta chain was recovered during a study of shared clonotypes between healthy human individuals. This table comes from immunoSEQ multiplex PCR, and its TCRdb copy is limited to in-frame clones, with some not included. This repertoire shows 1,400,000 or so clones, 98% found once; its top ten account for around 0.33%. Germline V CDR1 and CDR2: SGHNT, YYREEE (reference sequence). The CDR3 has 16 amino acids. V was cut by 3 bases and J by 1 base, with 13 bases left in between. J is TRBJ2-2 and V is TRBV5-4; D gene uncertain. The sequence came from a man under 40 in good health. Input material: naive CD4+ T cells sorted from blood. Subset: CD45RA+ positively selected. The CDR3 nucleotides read TGTGCCAGCAGCTCGGCAACACAGCGGAACACCGGGGAGCTGTTTTTT. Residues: CASSSATQRNTGELFF.